A selection of T cell receptor beta chains follows, all from one sample in a study of vaccination and CD4 T cells after COVID-19. From the PCR reads, TCRdb called clonotypes with MiXCR, one entry per CDR3 protein. Of around 30,000 distinct CDR3 sequences in the sample, roughly a third are singletons; the top ten hold roughly 3.5%. The antigens for these receptors are not known. The sample consisted of CD4+ T cells from blood, cultured in vitro, taken about 7 months after SARS-CoV-2 vaccination. Receptors were obtained from a human donor who had recovered from COVID-19. The CDR3 runs from the conserved cysteine through the conserved F or W. Fields, in order: D gene, clone size, J gene, V gene, CDR3 DNA, CDR3 protein. D genes are given only for firm matches. Clone size appears in some rows only: once, few, many, or a class for an expanded clone.

TRBD2 | . | TRBJ2-7 | TRBV20-1 | TGCAGTGCTGAGAAAGGACTAGCGGAATACTACGAGCAGTACTTC | CSAEKGLAEYYEQYF
. | . | TRBJ1-1 | TRBV7-9 | TGTGCCAGCAGCTTACAGGGGTTGGGCACTGAAGCTTTCTTT | CASSLQGLGTEAFF
TRBD2 | few | TRBJ2-5 | TRBV7-2 | TGTGCCAGCAGCTTAGCGCCCCTAACTAGCGGGAGGGCGGAGACCCAGTACTTC | CASSLAPLTSGRAETQYF
. | few | TRBJ2-1 | TRBV20-1 | TGCAGTGCCGATATGGCTAGTTCGTCCTACAATGAGCAGTTCTTC | CSADMASSSYNEQFF
. | . | TRBJ1-1 | TRBV10-3 | TGTGCCATCAGTACCGGGACAAATACGAACACTGAAGCTTTCTTT | CAISTGTNTNTEAFF
TRBD2 | few | TRBJ2-1 | TRBV7-8 | TGTGCCAGCAGCTTCGAACTAGCGGGAGCCAATGAGCAGTTCTTC | CASSFELAGANEQFF
TRBD1 | . | TRBJ1-1 | TRBV5-6 | TGTGCCAGCAGGGTATCGACAGGGTACAACACTGAAGCTTTCTTT | CASRVSTGYNTEAFF
. | medium-sized | TRBJ1-5 | TRBV7-6 | TGTGCCAGCAGCTTAATGGGTCAGCCCCAGCATTTT | CASSLMGQPQHF
TRBD1 | few | TRBJ1-5 | TRBV10-3 | TGTGCCATCAGTGACCCTGACAGGGGCCATCAGCCCCAGCATTTT | CAISDPDRGHQPQHF
. | few | TRBJ2-3 | TRBV7-6 | TGTGCCAGCCGGGGCGGCACAGATACGCAGTATTTT | CASRGGTDTQYF
. | . | TRBJ1-6 | TRBV4-1 | TGCGCCAGCAGCCAAGGGATCTGGCCCCTCCACTTT | CASSQGIWPLHF
. | . | TRBJ2-5 | TRBV6-1 | TGTGCCAGCAGAAAATGGAACGAAGGGTGGCAAGAGACCCAGTACTTC | CASRKWNEGWQETQYF
TRBD1 | . | TRBJ1-6 | TRBV2 | TGTGCCAGCAGAATTTCGGGACAGGGAAATTCACCCCTCCACTTT | CASRISGQGNSPLHF
. | few | TRBJ1-6 | TRBV18 | TGTGCCAGCTCACCAGGCACGGGGAATTCACCCCTCCACTTT | CASSPGTGNSPLHF
. | medium-sized | TRBJ1-5 | TRBV20-1 | TGCAGTGCTAGAGATGGCCGGGGTAGCAATCAGCCCCAGCATTTT | CSARDGRGSNQPQHF
. | . | TRBJ2-1 | TRBV27 | TGTGCCAGCAGTTTTCCTGGGATTTCCTACAATGAGCAGTTCTTC | CASSFPGISYNEQFF
. | . | TRBJ1-5 | TRBV4-1 | TGCGCCAGCAGCCAAGAGGTTAGACAGGAGGGCAATCAGCCCCAGCATTTT | CASSQEVRQEGNQPQHF
. | . | TRBJ1-2 | TRBV24-1 | . | CATRRRVFWPRHPAGGYTF
. | . | TRBJ1-5 | TRBV20-1 | TGCAGTGCTAGAGAGGGCAGGGCGGGTCAGCCCCAGCATTTT | CSAREGRAGQPQHF
. | . | TRBJ1-5 | TRBV6-1 | TGTGCCAGCACCGAAGAGGTAGGGTACAACAATCAGCCCCAGCATTTT | CASTEEVGYNNQPQHF
TRBD1 | few | TRBJ2-7 | TRBV20-1 | TGCAGTGCTCCTCGACAGGGGTACGAGCAGTACTTC | CSAPRQGYEQYF
. | . | TRBJ2-5 | TRBV5-6 | TGTGCCAGCAGCTTTGCGGGATATCCAGAGACCCAGTACTTC | CASSFAGYPETQYF
TRBD2 | . | TRBJ2-7 | TRBV7-8 | TGTGCCAGCAGCTCACCGCGGACTAGCTTAGGGTCTCAGTACGAGCAGTACTTC | CASSSPRTSLGSQYEQYF
TRBD1 | . | TRBJ1-1 | TRBV10-3 | TGTGCCATCAGTGCTAACAGGGGCGGGACTGAAGCTTTCTTT | CAISANRGGTEAFF
TRBD2 | large | TRBJ2-3 | TRBV7-9 | TGTGCCAGCAGCCGAGGTACTAGCGAACTTGGGGGCACAGATACGCAGTATTTT | CASSRGTSELGGTDTQYF
. | few | TRBJ2-5 | TRBV6-1 | TGTGCCAGCAGTGAATGGAAGGGGTTCCAGCGCGAGACCCAGTACTTC | CASSEWKGFQRETQYF
. | few | TRBJ1-1 | TRBV6-4 | TGTGCCAGCAGTCGACAGTGGAACACTGAAGCTTTCTTT | CASSRQWNTEAFF
TRBD2 | . | TRBJ2-3 | TRBV11-3 | TGTGCCAGCAGCTTCTCTGCGGGAGCAGATACGCAGTATTTT | CASSFSAGADTQYF
. | few | TRBJ1-5 | TRBV6-1 | TGTGCCAGCAGTGGGTCCGGGGGCAATCAGCCCCAGCATTTT | CASSGSGGNQPQHF
. | . | TRBJ2-7 | TRBV6-1 | TGTGCCAGCAGTGAACCGGGATATTACGAGCAGTACTTC | CASSEPGYYEQYF
. | . | TRBJ2-5 | TRBV5-1 | TGCGCCAGCAGCTTGGTCTCTTCCAGAGAGACCCAGTACTTC | CASSLVSSRETQYF